This T cell receptor (beta chain) appears in the sequencing data of a study of cytomegalovirus exposure and HLA in healthy donors. Study-wide results and limits: Reported performance of the classifier showed diagnosis of cytomegalovirus status with high specificity and sensitivity. A reported reduction in N-insertions relative to the roughly 710-donor mean was seen in an Asian-associated ancestry cluster in a later analysis. When analyzed later, a missense DCLRE1C variant was found to be linked to TCR beta V- and J-gene trimming.

This clone came up a few times. The target antigen is unknown. The PCR contained 60 Vbeta and 13 Jbeta primers. This table comes from immunoSEQ multiplex PCR, and its TCRdb copy is limited to in-frame clones, with some not included. The table lists fewer than 90,000 clones, 65% to 80% of them singletons. V lost 5 bases to trimming and J lost 5 bases; unmatched junction nucleotides: 9. CDR3 length: 14 amino acids. Germline assignment: CDR1 LNHDA and CDR2 SQIVND (reference sequence). Sequenced sample: PBMCs. This sequence joins TRBV19 and TRBJ2-7; 7 nucleotides match TRBD1. This clonotype was obtained from a young man in good health and CMV-seropositive. The CDR3 coding sequence is TGTGCCAGTAGTGGGAGACAGGGAATCCACGAGCAGTACTTC. Translating it yields CASSGRQGIHEQYF.